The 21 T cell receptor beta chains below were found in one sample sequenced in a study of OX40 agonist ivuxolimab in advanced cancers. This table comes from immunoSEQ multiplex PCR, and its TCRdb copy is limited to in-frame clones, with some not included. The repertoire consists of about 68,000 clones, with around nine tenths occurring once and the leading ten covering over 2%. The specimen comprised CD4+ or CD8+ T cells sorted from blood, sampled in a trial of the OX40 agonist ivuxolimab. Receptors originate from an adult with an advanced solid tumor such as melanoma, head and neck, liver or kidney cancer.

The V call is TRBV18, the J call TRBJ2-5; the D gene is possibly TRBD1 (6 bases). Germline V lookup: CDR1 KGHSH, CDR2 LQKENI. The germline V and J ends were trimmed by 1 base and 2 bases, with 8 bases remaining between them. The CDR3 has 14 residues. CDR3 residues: CASSPRGPQETQYF. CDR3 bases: TGTGCCAGCTCACCACGGGGGCCTCAAGAGACCCAGTACTTC.

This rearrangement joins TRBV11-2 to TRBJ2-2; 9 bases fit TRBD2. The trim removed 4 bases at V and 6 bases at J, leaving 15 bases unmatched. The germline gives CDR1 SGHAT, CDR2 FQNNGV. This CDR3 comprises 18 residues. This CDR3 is CASSYYRGGRGRPGELFF. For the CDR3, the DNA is TGTGCCAGCAGCTATTACCGAGGCGGGAGGGGGAGGCCCGGGGAGCTGTTTTTT.

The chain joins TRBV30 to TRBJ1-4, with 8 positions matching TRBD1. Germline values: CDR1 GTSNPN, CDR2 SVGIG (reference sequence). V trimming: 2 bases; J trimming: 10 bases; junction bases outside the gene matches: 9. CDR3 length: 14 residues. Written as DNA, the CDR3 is TGTGCCTGGAGTTTCTCAGGGGGCCCGGGAAAACTGTTTTTT. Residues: CAWSFSGGPGKLFF.

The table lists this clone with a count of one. This CDR3 is CASRWTTSTDTQYF. DNA of the CDR3: TGTGCCAGCAGGTGGACAACTAGCACAGATACGCAGTATTTT. The rearrangement links TRBV2 to TRBJ2-3, with a possible D match to TRBD1 (5 bases). Trimming took off 6 bases at V and 0 bases at J, with 10 bases between the two ends. CDR1 is SNHLY, CDR2 FYNNEI, per germline. The CDR3 runs to 14 residues.

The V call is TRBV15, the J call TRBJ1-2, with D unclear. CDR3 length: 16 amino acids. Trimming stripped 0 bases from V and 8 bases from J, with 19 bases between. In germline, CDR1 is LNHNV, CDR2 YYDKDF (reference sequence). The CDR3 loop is CATSRDLAGPLRGYTF. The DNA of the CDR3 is TGTGCCACCAGCAGAGATCTGGCAGGACCTCTCCGGGGCTACACCTTC.

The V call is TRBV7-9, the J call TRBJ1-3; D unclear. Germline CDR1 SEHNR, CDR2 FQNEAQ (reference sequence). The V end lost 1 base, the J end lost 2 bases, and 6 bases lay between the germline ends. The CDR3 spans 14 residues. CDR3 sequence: CASSLGSTGNTIYF. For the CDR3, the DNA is TGTGCCAGCAGCTTAGGCAGTACTGGAAACACCATATATTTT.

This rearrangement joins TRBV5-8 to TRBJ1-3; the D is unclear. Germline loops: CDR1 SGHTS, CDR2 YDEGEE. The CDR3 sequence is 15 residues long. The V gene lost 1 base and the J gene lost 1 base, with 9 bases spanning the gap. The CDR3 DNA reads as TGTGCCAGCAGCTTGTTCGGATCTTCTGGAAACACCATATATTTT. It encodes CASSLFGSSGNTIYF.

The CDR3 coding sequence is TGTGCCAGCAGCCGGACTGTCGATCAGCCCCAGCATTTT. As protein: CASSRTVDQPQHF. The chain links TRBV7-2 to TRBJ1-5; D uncertain. V was trimmed by 5 bases and J by 5 bases, leaving 10 bases between them. The CDR3 length is 13 residues. Germline assignment: CDR1 SGHTA and CDR2 FQGNSA. Full variable domain (missing parts from reference TRBV7-2 and TRBJ1-5): GAGVSQSPSNKVTEKGKDVELRCDPISGHTALYWYRQSLGQGLEFLIYFQGNSAPDKSGLPSDRFSAERTGGSVSTLTIQRTQQEDSAVYLCASSRTVDQPQHFGDGTRLSIL.

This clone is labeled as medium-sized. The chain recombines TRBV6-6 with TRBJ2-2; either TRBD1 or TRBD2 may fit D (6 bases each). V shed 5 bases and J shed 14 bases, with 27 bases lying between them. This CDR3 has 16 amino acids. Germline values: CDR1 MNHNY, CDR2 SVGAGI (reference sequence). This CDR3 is CASSNFLLSGAQDLFF. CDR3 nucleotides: TGTGCCAGCAGTAACTTCCTTCTCTCGGGGGCCCAGGACCTGTTTTTT.

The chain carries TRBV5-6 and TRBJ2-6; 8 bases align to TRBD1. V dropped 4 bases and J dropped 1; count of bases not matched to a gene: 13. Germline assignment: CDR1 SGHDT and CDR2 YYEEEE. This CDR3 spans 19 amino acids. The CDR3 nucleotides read TGTGCCAGCAGCCTCCTCCGGGACAGGCTCCCGTCTGGGGCCAACGTCCTGACTTTC. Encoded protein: CASSLLRDRLPSGANVLTF.

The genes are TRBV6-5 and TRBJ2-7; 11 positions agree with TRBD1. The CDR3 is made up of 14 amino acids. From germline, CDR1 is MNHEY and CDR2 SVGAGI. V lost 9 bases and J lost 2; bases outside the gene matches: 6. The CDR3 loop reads CASGPGQGAYEQYF. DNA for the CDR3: TGTGCCAGTGGCCCGGGACAGGGGGCCTACGAGCAGTACTTC.

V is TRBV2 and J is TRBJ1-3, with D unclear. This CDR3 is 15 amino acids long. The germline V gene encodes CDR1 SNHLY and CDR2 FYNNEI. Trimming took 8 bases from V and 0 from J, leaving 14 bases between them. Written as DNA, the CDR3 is TGTGCCAGCGCCCTGGACTTTTTCTCTGGAAACACCATATATTTT. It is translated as CASALDFFSGNTIYF.

The CDR3 sequence is CASSVGDPRYTGELFF. CDR3 nucleotides: TGTGCCAGCAGCGTAGGAGATCCTCGATACACCGGGGAGCTGTTTTTT. The chain couples TRBV9 to TRBJ2-2; unclear D gene. V was shortened by 0 bases and J by 3 bases, with 12 bases between the two germline ends. Germline assignment: CDR1 SGDLS and CDR2 YYNGEE. This CDR3 has 16 residues. Supplemented by reference TRBV9 and TRBJ2-2, the full variable domain reads DSGVTQTPKHLITATGQRVTLRCSPRSGDLSVYWYQQSLDQGLQFLIQYYNGEERAKGNILERFSAQQFPDLHSELNLSSLELGDSALYFCASSVGDPRYTGELFFGEGSRLTVL.

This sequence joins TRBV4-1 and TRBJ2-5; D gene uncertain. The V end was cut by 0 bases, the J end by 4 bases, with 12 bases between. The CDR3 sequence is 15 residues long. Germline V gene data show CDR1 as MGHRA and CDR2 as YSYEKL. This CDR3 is CASSQEGYSSETQYF. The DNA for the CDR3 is TGCGCCAGCAGCCAAGAAGGGTACAGCTCAGAGACCCAGTACTTC.

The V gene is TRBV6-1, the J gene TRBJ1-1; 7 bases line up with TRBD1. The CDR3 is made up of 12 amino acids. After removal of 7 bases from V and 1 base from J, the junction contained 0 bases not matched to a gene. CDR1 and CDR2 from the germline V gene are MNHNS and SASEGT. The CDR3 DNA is TGTGCCAGCAACAGGGGGAACACTGAAGCTTTCTTT. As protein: CASNRGNTEAFF.

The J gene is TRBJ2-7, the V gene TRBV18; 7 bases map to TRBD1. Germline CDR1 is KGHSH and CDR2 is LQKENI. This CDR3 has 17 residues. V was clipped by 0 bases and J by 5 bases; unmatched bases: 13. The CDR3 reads CASSPPRQGVRVNEQYF. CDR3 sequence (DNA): TGTGCCAGCTCACCACCGAGGCAGGGGGTAAGAGTGAACGAGCAGTACTTC.

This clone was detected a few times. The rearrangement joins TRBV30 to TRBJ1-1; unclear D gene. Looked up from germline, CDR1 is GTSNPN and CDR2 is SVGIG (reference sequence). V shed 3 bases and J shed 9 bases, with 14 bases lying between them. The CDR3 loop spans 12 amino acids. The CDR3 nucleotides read TGTGCCTGGAGCCCCCTCGGGGATAAAGCTTTCTTT. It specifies CAWSPLGDKAFF.

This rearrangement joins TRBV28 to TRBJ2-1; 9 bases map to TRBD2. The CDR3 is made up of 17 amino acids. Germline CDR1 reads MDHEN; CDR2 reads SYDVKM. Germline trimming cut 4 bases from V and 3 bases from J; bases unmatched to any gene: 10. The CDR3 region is CASSSSSSGMNYNEQFF. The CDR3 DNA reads TGTGCCAGCAGTTCCTCCTCTAGCGGGATGAACTACAATGAGCAGTTCTTC.

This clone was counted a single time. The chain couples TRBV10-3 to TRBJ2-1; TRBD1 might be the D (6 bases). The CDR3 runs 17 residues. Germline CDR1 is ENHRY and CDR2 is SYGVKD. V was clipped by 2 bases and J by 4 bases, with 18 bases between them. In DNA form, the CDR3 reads TGTGCCATCAGTGAGCCGTACTCTGGGACACAATACAATGAGCAGTTCTTC. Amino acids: CAISEPYSGTQYNEQFF.

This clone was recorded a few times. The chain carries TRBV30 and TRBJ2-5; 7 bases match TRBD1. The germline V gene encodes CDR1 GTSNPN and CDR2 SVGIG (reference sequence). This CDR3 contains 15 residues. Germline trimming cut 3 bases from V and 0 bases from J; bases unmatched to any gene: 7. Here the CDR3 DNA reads TGTGCCTGGAGACCCAGGACAGGTTACCAAGAGACCCAGTACTTC. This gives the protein CAWRPRTGYQETQYF.

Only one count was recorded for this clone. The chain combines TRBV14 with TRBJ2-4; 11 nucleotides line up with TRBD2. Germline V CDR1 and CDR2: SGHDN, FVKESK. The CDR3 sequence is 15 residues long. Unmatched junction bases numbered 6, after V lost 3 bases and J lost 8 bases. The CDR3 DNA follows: TGTGCCAGCAGCCACCAACTAGCGGGAGTGGACATTCAGTACTTC. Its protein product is CASSHQLAGVDIQYF.